This T cell receptor (beta chain) was captured in a study of cytomegalovirus exposure and HLA in healthy donors. Points from the study as a whole: Across donors, sequencing depth was assumed by presence/absence analyses to be roughly uniform. Later analysis identified several of the most significant clusters that appeared linked to common viral pathogens. Certain indistinguishable V segments, among them TRBV6-2 and TRBV6-3, were excluded.

These donors, healthy bone marrow donors, were studied. Notes on this clone: No antigen is known for it.

13 Jbeta primers and 60 Vbeta primers were used for the PCR. Only in-frame clones appear in the TCRdb table, and some are missing; sequencing was by immunoSEQ multiplex PCR. This sample carries around 130,000 clones, about 80% of them seen once, and the ten largest clones take approximately 1.5%. Germline V gene lookup returns CDR1 SGHDN and CDR2 FVKESK. The CDR3 totals 15 residues. V lost 4 bases to trimming and J lost 11 bases, with 18 bases between them. The sequence came from a woman under 30 in good health and CMV-seronegative. This chain connects TRBV14 to TRBJ1-6, with D tentatively TRBD1 (6 bases). The specimen was PBMCs. CDR3 amino acids: CASSLHRVSNPPLHF. In DNA, the CDR3 is TGTGCCAGCAGCCTTCACAGGGTCAGCAATCCACCCCTCCACTTT.